The clone carrying this T cell receptor (beta chain) has only a few counts. This sample was included in a study of Ad26.COV2.S vaccination and SARS-CoV-2 variants. Study context: Donor was in the COV1001 Ad26.COV2.S trial arm.

Treatment of the sample: some 20 received Ad26.COV2.S at low or high dose, single or two shots; roughly five received placebo; per-sample allocation not given. Samples came from day 63 after the first vaccine or placebo injection. TCRdb's copy holds only in-frame clones and misses some; the assay was immunoSEQ multiplex PCR. The data hold more than 300,000 clones, with about 85% observed a single time. The receptor was derived from a person aged 18 to 65 who received the Ad26.COV2.S COVID-19 vaccine or a placebo. The source material was peripheral blood, sampled in a trial of Ad26.COV2.S vaccine versus placebo.

CDR3 DNA sequence: TGTGCCAGCAGCTCGGACAGGGGGTGGGACAATGAGCAGTTCTTC. This gives the protein CASSSDRGWDNEQFF. The chain links TRBV28 to TRBJ2-1; 10 bases are shared with TRBD1. This CDR3 comprises 15 residues. Germline-derived CDR1 and CDR2 are MDHEN and SYDVKM. With 6 bases clipped from V and 5 bases from J, the junction kept 7 bases outside the gene matches. Looking up the rest from reference TRBV28 and TRBJ2-1 gives the full variable domain: DVKVTQSSRYLVKRTGEKVFLECVQDMDHENMFWYRQDPGLGLRLIYFSYDVKMKEKGDIPEGYSVSREKKERFSLILESASTNQTSMYLCASSSDRGWDNEQFFGPGTRLTVL.